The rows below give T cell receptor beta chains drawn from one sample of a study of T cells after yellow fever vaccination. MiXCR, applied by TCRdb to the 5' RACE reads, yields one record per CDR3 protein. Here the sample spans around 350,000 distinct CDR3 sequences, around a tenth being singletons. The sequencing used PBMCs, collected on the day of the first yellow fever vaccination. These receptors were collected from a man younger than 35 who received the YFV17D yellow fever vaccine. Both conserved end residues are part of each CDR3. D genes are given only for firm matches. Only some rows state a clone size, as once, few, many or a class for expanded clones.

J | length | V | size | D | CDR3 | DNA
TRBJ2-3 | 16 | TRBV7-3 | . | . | CASSLLSNNPPDTQYF | TGTGCCAGCAGCCTCCTTAGCAATAACCCACCAGATACGCAGTATTTT
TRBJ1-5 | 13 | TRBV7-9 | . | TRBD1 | CARSAQGNQPQHF | TGTGCCCGCAGCGCACAGGGGAATCAGCCCCAGCATTTT
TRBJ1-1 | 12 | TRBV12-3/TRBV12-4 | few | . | CASRRIPTEAFF | TGTGCCAGCAGACGAATACCTACTGAAGCTTTCTTT
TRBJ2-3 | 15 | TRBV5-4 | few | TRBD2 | CASSRTSGGGNTQYF | TGTGCCAGCAGCCGTACTAGCGGGGGGGGTAATACGCAGTATTTT
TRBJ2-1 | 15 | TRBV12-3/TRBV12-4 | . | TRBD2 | CASSLGAGMGGEQFF | TGTGCCAGCAGTTTAGGGGCAGGGATGGGGGGGGAGCAGTTCTTC
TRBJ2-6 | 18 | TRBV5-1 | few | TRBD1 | CASSPSSGTGRGANVLTF | TGCGCCAGCAGCCCATCCAGTGGGACAGGCCGCGGGGCCAACGTCCTGACTTTC
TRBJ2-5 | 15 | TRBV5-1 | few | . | CASSLGQGVGETQYF | TGCGCCAGCAGCTTGGGCCAGGGAGTTGGAGAGACCCAGTACTTC
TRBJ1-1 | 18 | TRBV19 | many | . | CASSIAPIRRTRSTEAFF | TGTGCCAGTAGTATAGCCCCTATAAGACGAACTCGAAGCACTGAAGCTTTCTTT
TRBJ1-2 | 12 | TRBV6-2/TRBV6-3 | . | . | CASSYPAYGYTF | TGTGCCAGCAGTTACCCAGCTTATGGCTACACCTTC
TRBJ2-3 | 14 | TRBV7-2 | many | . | CASSLAAQGDTQYF | TGTGCCAGCAGCTTAGCGGCTCAGGGGGATACGCAGTATTTT
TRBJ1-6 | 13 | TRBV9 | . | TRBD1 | CASSGTGGSPLHF | TGTGCCAGCAGCGGGACAGGGGGGTCACCCCTCCACTTT
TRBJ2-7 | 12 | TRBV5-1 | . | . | CASSEDGNEQYF | TGCGCCAGCAGCGAGGACGGCAACGAGCAGTACTTC
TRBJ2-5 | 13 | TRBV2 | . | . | CASSRGLWETQYF | TGTGCCAGCAGTAGGGGCCTCTGGGAGACCCAGTACTTC
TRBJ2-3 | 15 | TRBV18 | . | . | CASSPSLVSTDTQYF | TGTGCCAGCTCACCGAGTTTGGTGAGCACAGATACGCAGTATTTT
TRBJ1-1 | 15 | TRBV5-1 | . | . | CASSLEYTLNTEAFF | TGCGCCAGCAGCTTGGAATACACACTGAACACTGAAGCTTTCTTT
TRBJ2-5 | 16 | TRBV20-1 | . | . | CSATGSPGTPQETQYF | TGCAGTGCTACGGGCAGCCCCGGGACTCCTCAAGAGACCCAGTACTTC
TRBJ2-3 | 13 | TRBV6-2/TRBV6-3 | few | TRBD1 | CASGTGGADTQYF | TGTGCCTCCGGGACAGGGGGCGCGGATACGCAGTATTTT
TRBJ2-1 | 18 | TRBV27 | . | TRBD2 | CASSPRTSGGASYNEQFF | TGTGCCAGCAGCCCTCGGACTAGCGGGGGGGCCTCCTACAATGAGCAGTTCTTC
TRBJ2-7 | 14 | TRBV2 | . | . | CASASASALAEQYF | TGTGCCAGCGCCTCAGCTAGCGCACTGGCCGAGCAGTACTTC
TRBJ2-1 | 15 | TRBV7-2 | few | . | CASSLVAGALNEQFF | TGTGCCAGCAGCTTAGTGGCAGGGGCTCTGAATGAGCAGTTCTTC
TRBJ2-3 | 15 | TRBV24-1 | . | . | CATSDRDFSTDTQYF | TGTGCCACCAGTGACCGGGACTTCAGCACAGATACGCAGTATTTT
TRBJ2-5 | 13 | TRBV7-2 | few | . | CASKSFGIETQYF | TGTGCCAGCAAGAGTTTTGGGATAGAGACCCAGTACTTC
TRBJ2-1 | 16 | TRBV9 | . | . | CASSLLAEYSYNEQFF | TGTGCCAGCAGCTTATTAGCGGAGTACTCCTACAATGAGCAGTTCTTC
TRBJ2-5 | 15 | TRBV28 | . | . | CASSLTGRYQETQYF | TGTGCCAGCAGTTTGACAGGCCGGTACCAAGAGACCCAGTACTTC
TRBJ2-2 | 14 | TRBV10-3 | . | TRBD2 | CATRSGGYTGELFF | TGTGCCACCCGGAGCGGGGGGTACACCGGGGAGCTGTTTTTT
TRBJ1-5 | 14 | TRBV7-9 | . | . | CASSRSGVAQPQHF | TGTGCCAGCAGCAGGTCGGGGGTAGCTCAGCCCCAGCATTTT
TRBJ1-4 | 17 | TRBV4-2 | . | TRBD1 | CASSPGTGASANEKLFF | TGTGCCAGCAGCCCCGGGACAGGGGCCTCCGCTAATGAAAAACTGTTTTTT
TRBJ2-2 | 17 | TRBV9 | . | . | CASSAPPAAGNTGELFF | TGTGCCAGCAGCGCCCCCCCAGCGGCGGGGAACACCGGGGAGCTGTTTTTT
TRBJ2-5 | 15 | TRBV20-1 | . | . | CSASVGLSYQETQYF | TGCAGTGCTAGTGTGGGACTTTCGTACCAAGAGACCCAGTACTTC
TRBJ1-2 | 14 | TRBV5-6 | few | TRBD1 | CASSYLTGGAGYTF | TGTGCCAGCAGCTACCTCACAGGGGGCGCTGGCTACACCTTC
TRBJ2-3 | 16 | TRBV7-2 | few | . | CASSPGHLGAPDTQYF | TGTGCCAGCAGCCCCGGACACTTAGGTGCACCAGATACGCAGTATTTT